Presented here are 14 T cell receptor beta chains from one specimen sequenced in a study of cytomegalovirus exposure and HLA in healthy donors. Libraries were prepared by immunoSEQ multiplex PCR; TCRdb keeps only in-frame clonotypes and omits some of them. Among around 200,000 clones listed, around 88% were seen once. The specimen sequenced was PBMCs. The receptors here all came from a woman aged 18-35 years in good health and CMV-seronegative.

This clone appeared a single time. The chain links TRBV28 to TRBJ2-3; TRBD2 aligns across 8 bases. Germline CDR1 and CDR2: MDHEN and SYDVKM. V lost 6 bases to trimming and J lost 12 bases; unmatched junction nucleotides: 11. CDR3 length equals 13 residues. The CDR3 nucleotides are TGTGCCAGCAGCTGGGTGGCGGGAGGTAATCAGTATTTT. Protein: CASSWVAGGNQYF.

This clone was detected a few times. CDR3 sequence reads: CSVDVQDTQYF. The CDR3 DNA follows: TGCAGCGTTGATGTCCAGGATACGCAGTATTTT. The rearrangement links TRBV29-1 to TRBJ2-3; D unclear. The V gene's germline CDR1 is SQVTM and CDR2 ANQGSEA. The CDR3 spans 11 residues. Trimming shortened V by 3 bases and J by 6 bases, and 7 bases separated the two germline ends.

The rearrangement joins TRBV6-1 to TRBJ1-2; the match to TRBD1 covers 8 bases. The trim removed 6 bases at V and 7 bases at J, leaving 4 bases unmatched. CDR1 MNHNS and CDR2 SASEGT come from the germline V gene. This CDR3 has 12 amino acids. For the CDR3, the DNA is TGTGCCAGCAGACAGGGGGAAGCTGGCTACACCTTC. Amino acid sequence: CASRQGEAGYTF.

The V gene is TRBV25-1, the J gene TRBJ2-7; 11 nucleotides match TRBD1. CDR3 length: 17 residues. V was pared by 4 bases and J by 4 bases, with 12 bases of the junction left unmatched. The germline V gene has CDR1 MGHDK and CDR2 SYGVNS. Here the CDR3 DNA reads TGTGCCAGCAGTGCTTACGAACCGGGACAGGGGGTGTACGAGCAGTACTTC. Protein: CASSAYEPGQGVYEQYF.

The chain joins TRBV5-1 to TRBJ2-4; TRBD2 agrees at 7 bases. The V segment lost 0 bases and the J segment 4 bases; nucleotides outside the gene matches: 4. The V gene's germline CDR1 is SGHRS and CDR2 YFSETQ. The CDR3 totals 15 residues. The DNA for the CDR3 is TGCGCCAGCAGCTTGGCAGGAGCGGGAAAAAACATTCAGTACTTC. Translation: CASSLAGAGKNIQYF.

The gene calls are TRBV7-6 and TRBJ2-1; D is possibly TRBD2 (6 bases). Trimming removed 5 bases from V and 2 bases from J, with 16 bases in between. Germline V CDR1 and CDR2: SGHVS, FNYEAQ. The CDR3 covers 16 residues. The CDR3 DNA reads as TGTGCCAGCAGCCTCGGAGTAGCGGAGACCTACAATGAGCAGTTCTTC. Translation: CASSLGVAETYNEQFF.

The chain has TRBV4-2 and TRBJ2-3, with 9 nucleotides matching TRBD2. The CDR3 covers 15 residues. The germline gives CDR1 LGHNA, CDR2 YNFKEQ. Germline trimming cut 8 bases from V and 2 bases from J; bases unmatched to any gene: 8. CDR3 in amino acids: CASGQTSGITDTQYF. The CDR3 DNA follows: TGTGCCAGCGGACAGACTAGCGGAATCACAGATACGCAGTATTTT.

The chain carries TRBV11-2 and TRBJ2-2; 8 nucleotides agree with TRBD1. Trimming took 6 bases from V and 4 from J; bases not matched to a gene: 13. The CDR3 has 17 residues. From germline, CDR1 is SGHAT and CDR2 FQNNGV. The CDR3 here is CASRLSFEDRATGELFF. CDR3 DNA: TGTGCCAGCAGACTCTCGTTCGAGGACAGGGCCACCGGGGAGCTGTTTTTT. Looking up the rest from reference TRBV11-2 and TRBJ2-2 gives the full variable domain: EAGVAQSPRYKIIEKRQSVAFWCNPISGHATLYWYQQILGQGPKLLIQFQNNGVVDDSQLPKDRFSAERLKGVDSTLKIQPAKLEDSAVYLCASRLSFEDRATGELFFGEGSRLTVL.

The chain carries TRBV29-1 and TRBJ2-3; TRBD2 matches at 7 bases. The germline CDR1 and CDR2 sequences are SQVTM and ANQGSEA. Losses at the gene ends were 8 bases for V and 2 bases for J; bases not matched to a gene: 7. The CDR3 spans 13 residues. In DNA form, the CDR3 reads TGCAGCTCCAGGACTAGAGTCACAGATACGCAGTATTTT. This sequence encodes CSSRTRVTDTQYF.

This chain links TRBV5-1 with TRBJ2-7, with D perhaps TRBD1 (5 bases). CDR3 length equals 14 residues. Germline CDR1 SGHRS, CDR2 YFSETQ. Between the trimmed V and J ends, which lost 2 bases and 2 bases, there was a span of 11 bases. The CDR3 DNA follows: TGCGCCAGCAGCTTTTCAACAGGTCCCTACGAGCAGTACTTC. Translation: CASSFSTGPYEQYF.

V gene TRBV6-5 combines with J gene TRBJ1-3, with no clear D. The V end was cut by 2 bases, the J end by 0 bases, with 11 bases between. Germline assignment: CDR1 MNHEY and CDR2 SVGAGI. This CDR3 spans 16 amino acids. This CDR3 reads CASSYPDGNSGNTIYF. CDR3 nucleotides: TGTGCCAGCAGTTACCCTGACGGGAACTCTGGAAACACCATATATTTT.

This rearrangement joins TRBV11-2 to TRBJ2-2, with D maybe TRBD1 (7 bases). Trimming removed 2 bases at V and 4 bases at J, with 14 bases between. Per germline, CDR1 SGHAT and CDR2 FQNNGV. The CDR3 is 16 residues long. CDR3 in DNA: TGTGCCAGCAGCTTAACCAGACAGGGAGGCACCGGGGAGCTGTTTTTT. Its translation is CASSLTRQGGTGELFF.

This clone was observed once. The V call is TRBV2, the J call TRBJ2-1; D is perhaps TRBD2 (6 bases). Germline V gene sequence: CDR1 SNHLY, CDR2 FYNNEI. The CDR3 spans 15 residues. V lost 6 bases and J 3 bases, leaving 15 bases between the germline ends. The CDR3, as DNA: TGTGCCAGCAGGTGGCGGGGCCCCAGCTACAATGAGCAGTTCTTC. Translation: CASRWRGPSYNEQFF. Combining the CDR3 with reference TRBV2 and TRBJ2-1 gives the whole variable domain EPEVTQTPSHQVTQMGQEVILRCVPISNHLYFYWYRQILGQKVEFLVSFYNNEISEKSEIFDDQFSVERPDGSNFTLKIRSTKLEDSAMYFCASRWRGPSYNEQFFGPGTRLTVL.

Regarding this clone: The junction shows a germline mismatch at one end, possibly a read error. The V call is TRBV6-5, the J call TRBJ2-7, with D possibly being TRBD1 (5 bases). This CDR3 has 14 amino acids. Per the germline V gene, CDR1 is MNHEY and CDR2 is SVGAGI. Here the CDR3 reads CAISESPQGSGQYF. In DNA, the CDR3 is TGTGCCATCAGTGAGTCGCCCCAGGGTTCAGGGCAGTACTTC.